This T cell receptor (beta chain) emerged from a study of blood T cell repertoires in COVID-19. The CDR3 sequence is 15 residues long. Germline lookup yields CDR1 MDHEN and CDR2 SYDVKM. Trimming took 2 bases from V and 4 from J, leaving 11 bases between them. Repertoires were generated with immunoSEQ multiplex PCR, while TCRdb's copy carries only in-frame clones and drops some. The sample comprises around 250,000 clones, about nine tenths of which are singletons, and about 3% rests with the top ten. The chain combines TRBV28 with TRBJ1-4; no clear D gene. Sequenced sample: peripheral blood. This receptor was obtained from a woman younger than 45 with active or convalescent COVID-19. The CDR3 loop reads CASSLDSGLNEKLFF. The CDR3 DNA follows: TGTGCCAGCAGTTTAGATTCCGGTCTTAATGAAAAACTGTTTTTT.